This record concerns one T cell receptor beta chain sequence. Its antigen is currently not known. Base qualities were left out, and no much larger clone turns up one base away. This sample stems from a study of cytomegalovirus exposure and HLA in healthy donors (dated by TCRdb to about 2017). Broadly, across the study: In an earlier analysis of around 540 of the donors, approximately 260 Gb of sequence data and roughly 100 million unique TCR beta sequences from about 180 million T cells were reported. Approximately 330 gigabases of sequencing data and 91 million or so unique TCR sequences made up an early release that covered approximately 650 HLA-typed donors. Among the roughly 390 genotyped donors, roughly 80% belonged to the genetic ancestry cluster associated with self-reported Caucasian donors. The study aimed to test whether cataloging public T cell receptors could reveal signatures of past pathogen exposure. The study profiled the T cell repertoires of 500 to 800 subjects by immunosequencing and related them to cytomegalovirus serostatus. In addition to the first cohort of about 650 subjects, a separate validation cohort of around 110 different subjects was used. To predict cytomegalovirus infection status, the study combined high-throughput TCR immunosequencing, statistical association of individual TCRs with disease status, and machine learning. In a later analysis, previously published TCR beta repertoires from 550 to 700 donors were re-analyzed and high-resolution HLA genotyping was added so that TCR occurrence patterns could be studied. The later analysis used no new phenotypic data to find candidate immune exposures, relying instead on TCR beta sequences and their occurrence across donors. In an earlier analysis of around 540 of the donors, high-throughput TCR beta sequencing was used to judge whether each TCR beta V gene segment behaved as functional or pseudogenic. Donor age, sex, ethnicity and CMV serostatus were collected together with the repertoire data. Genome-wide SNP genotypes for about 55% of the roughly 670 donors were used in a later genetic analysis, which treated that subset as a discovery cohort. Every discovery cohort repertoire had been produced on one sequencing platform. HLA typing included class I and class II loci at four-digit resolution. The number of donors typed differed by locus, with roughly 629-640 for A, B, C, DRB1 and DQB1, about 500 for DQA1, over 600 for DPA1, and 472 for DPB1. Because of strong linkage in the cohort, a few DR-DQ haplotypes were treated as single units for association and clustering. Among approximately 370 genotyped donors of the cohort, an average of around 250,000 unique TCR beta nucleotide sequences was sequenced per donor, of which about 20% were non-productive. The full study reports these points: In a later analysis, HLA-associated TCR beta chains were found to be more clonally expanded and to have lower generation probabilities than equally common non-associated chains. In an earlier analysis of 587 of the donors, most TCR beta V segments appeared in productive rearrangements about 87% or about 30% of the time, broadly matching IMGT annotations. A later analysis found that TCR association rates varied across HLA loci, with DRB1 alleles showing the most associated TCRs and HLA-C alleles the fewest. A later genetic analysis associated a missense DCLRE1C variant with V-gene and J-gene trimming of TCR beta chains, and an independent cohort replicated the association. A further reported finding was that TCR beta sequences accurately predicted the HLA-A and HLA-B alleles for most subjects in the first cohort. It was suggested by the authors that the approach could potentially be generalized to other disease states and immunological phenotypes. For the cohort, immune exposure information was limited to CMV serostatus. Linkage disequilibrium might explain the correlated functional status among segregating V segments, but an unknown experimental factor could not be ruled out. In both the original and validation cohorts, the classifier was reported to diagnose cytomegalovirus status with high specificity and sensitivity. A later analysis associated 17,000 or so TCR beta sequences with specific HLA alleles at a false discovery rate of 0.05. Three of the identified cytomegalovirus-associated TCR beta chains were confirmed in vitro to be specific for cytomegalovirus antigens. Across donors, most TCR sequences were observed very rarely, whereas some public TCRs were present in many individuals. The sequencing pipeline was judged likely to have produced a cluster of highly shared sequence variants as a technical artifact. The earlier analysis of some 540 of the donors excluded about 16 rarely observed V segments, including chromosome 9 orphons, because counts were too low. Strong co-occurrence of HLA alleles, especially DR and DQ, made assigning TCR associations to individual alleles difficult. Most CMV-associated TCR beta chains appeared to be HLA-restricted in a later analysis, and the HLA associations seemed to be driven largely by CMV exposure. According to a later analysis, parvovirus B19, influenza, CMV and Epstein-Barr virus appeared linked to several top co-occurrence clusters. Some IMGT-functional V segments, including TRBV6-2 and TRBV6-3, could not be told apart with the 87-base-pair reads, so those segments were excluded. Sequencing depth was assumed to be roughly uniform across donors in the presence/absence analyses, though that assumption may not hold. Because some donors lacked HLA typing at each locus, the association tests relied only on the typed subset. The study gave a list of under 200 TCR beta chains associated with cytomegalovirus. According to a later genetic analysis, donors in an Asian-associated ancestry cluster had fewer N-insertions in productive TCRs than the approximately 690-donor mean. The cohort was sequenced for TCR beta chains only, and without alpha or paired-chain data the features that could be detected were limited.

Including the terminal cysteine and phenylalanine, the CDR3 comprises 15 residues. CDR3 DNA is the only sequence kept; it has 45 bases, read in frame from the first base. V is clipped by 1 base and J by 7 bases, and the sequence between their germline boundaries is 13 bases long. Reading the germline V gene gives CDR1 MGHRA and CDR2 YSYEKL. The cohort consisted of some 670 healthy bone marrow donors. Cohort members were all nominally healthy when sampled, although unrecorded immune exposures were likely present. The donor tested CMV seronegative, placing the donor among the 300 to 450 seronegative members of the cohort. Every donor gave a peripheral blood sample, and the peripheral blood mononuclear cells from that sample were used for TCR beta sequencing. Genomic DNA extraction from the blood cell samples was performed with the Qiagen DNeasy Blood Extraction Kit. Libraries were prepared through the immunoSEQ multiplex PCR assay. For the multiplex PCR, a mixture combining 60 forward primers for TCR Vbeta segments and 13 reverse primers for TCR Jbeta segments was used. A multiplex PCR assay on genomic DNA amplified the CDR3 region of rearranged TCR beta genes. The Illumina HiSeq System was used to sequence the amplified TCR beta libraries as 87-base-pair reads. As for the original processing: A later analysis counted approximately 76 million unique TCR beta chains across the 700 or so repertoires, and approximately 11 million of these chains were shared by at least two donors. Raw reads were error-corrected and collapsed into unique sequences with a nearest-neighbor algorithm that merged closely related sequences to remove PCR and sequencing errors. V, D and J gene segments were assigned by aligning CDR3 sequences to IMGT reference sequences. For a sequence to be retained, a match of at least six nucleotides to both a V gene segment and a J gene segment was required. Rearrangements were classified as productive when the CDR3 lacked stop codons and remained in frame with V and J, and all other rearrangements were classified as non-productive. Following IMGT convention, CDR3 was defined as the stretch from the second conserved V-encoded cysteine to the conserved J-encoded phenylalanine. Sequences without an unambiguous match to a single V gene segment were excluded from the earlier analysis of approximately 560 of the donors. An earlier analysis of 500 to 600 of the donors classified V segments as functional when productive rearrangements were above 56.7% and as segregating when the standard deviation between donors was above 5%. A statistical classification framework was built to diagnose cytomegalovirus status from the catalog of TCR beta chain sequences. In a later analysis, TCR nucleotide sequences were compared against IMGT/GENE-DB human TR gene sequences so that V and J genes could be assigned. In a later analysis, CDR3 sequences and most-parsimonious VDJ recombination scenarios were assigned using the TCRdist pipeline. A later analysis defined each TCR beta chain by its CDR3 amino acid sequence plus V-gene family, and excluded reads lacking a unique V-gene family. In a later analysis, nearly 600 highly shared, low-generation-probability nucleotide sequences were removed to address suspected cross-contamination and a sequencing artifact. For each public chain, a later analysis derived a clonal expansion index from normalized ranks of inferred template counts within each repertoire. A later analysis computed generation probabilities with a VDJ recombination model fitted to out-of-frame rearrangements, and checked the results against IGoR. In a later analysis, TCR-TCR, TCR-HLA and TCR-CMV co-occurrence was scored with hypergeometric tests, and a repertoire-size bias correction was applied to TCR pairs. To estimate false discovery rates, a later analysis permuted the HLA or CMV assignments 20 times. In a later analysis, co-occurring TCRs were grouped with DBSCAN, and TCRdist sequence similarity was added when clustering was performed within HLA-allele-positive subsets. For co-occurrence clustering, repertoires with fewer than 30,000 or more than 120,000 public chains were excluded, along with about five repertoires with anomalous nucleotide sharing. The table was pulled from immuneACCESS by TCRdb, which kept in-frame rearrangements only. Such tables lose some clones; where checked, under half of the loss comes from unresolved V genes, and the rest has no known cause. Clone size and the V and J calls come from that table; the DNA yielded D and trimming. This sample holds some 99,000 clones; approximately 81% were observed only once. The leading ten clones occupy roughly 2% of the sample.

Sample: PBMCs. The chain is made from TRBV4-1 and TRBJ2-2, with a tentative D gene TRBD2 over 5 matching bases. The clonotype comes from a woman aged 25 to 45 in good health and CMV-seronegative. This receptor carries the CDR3 CASSQGVLASGELFF. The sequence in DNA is TGCGCCAGCAGCCAAGGGGTGCTAGCAAGCGGGGAGCTGTTTTTT.